These 10 T cell receptor beta chains came from one sample sequenced in a study of blood T cell repertoires in COVID-19. Sequenced by immunoSEQ multiplex PCR; TCRdb stores in-frame clones only, minus some. This table holds around 270,000 clones, approximately 81% found once. The sequencing input was peripheral blood. The receptors here all came from a man between 60 and 75 years old with acute or convalescent COVID-19.

This chain uses TRBV27 with TRBJ2-2, with 7 bases identical to TRBD1. The CDR3 runs 15 residues. Germline V CDR1 and CDR2: MNHEY, SMNVEV (reference sequence). Trimming cost V 3 bases and J 9 bases; bases outside gene matches: 10. CDR3 region: CASSLDRSPPRELFF. The CDR3 nucleotides are TGTGCCAGCAGTTTGGACAGGTCCCCACCGAGGGAGCTGTTTTTT.

This clone was observed a few times. The rearrangement uses TRBV11-1 and TRBJ1-1; 11 bases map to TRBD1. Germline V gene sequence: CDR1 SGHAT, CDR2 FQDESV (reference sequence). V was clipped by 6 bases and J by 5 bases; unmatched bases: 2. The length of the CDR3 is 13 residues. The CDR3 reads CASRGDRGTEAFF. In nucleotides, the CDR3 is TGTGCCAGCAGAGGGGACAGGGGGACTGAAGCTTTCTTT.

The chain is built from TRBV11-1 and TRBJ1-6; 8 nucleotides align to TRBD1. This CDR3 comprises 14 residues. V was clipped by 5 bases and J by 6 bases; unmatched bases: 3. Germline V gives CDR1 SGHAT, CDR2 FQDESV (reference sequence). The CDR3 region has the DNA TGTGCCAGCAGCCGGACAGGGCTTAATTCACCCCTCCACTTT. It yields the protein CASSRTGLNSPLHF. The variable domain in full, completed from reference TRBV11-1 and TRBJ1-6, reads EAEVAQSPRYKITEKSQAVAFWCDPISGHATLYWYRQILGQGPELLVQFQDESVVDDSQLPKDRFSAERLKGVDSTLKIQPAELGDSAMYLCASSRTGLNSPLHFGNGTRLTVT.

The chain recombines TRBV30 with TRBJ1-2, with TRBD1 matching 7 bases. Germline-derived CDR1 and CDR2 are GTSNPN and SVGIG (reference sequence). This CDR3 has 12 amino acids. Trimming at V came to 6 bases and at J to 4 bases, leaving 5 bases not matched to a gene. The DNA for the CDR3 is TGTGCCTGCGGGGACAGCATCTATGGCTACACCTTC. Translated, it gives CACGDSIYGYTF.

Sample share makes this clone medium-sized. The chain is built from TRBV4-1 and TRBJ1-2; perhaps TRBD1 as D (5 bases). This CDR3 region has 17 residues. V lost 1 base, J lost 8 bases, and 23 bases lay in between. The germline gives CDR1 MGHRA, CDR2 YSYEKL. CDR3 loop: CASSQVPRTYQGGGYTF. For the CDR3, the DNA is TGCGCCAGCAGCCAAGTCCCCCGTACTTATCAGGGAGGAGGCTACACCTTC.

This chain uses TRBV28 with TRBJ1-2; unclear D gene. CDR1 is MDHEN and CDR2 is SYDVKM in the germline V gene. The germline V and J ends were trimmed by 1 base and 3 bases, with 6 bases remaining between them. The CDR3 spans 13 residues. In nucleotides, the CDR3 is TGTGCCAGCAGTTTATCACTCCACTATGGCTACACCTTC. It is translated as CASSLSLHYGYTF.

The chain is built from TRBV27 and TRBJ2-2, with 9 positions matching TRBD1. V gave up 4 bases and J gave up 5 bases; unmatched junction bases: 17. The CDR3 contains 19 residues. Germline V gene sequence: CDR1 MNHEY, CDR2 SMNVEV (reference sequence). CDR3 sequence: CASSSATGGGLRATGELFF. As DNA, the CDR3 is TGTGCCAGCAGTTCAGCGACAGGGGGAGGGTTGAGGGCTACCGGGGAGCTGTTTTTT.

The V gene is TRBV18, the J gene TRBJ2-7, with D perhaps matching TRBD2 (7 bases). V shed 0 bases and J shed 1 base, with 13 bases lying between them. The CDR3 consists of 16 residues. Germline loops: CDR1 KGHSH, CDR2 LQKENI. CDR3 coding DNA: TGTGCCAGCTCACCACCTTCGGGGGGCGCTTCCTACGAGCAGTACTTC. Translated: CASSPPSGGASYEQYF.

This clone was observed a handful of times. V and J are TRBV10-3 and TRBJ1-1; 11 bases fit TRBD1. V lost 4 bases, J lost 8 bases, and 9 bases stayed unmatched. Germline-derived CDR1 and CDR2 are ENHRY and SYGVKD. CDR3 length: 15 amino acids. CDR3 DNA sequence: TGTGCCATCAGTGCAGTCGGACAGGGGGCTGGGGAAGCTTTCTTT. This encodes CAISAVGQGAGEAFF.

The V call is TRBV18, the J call TRBJ2-2, with a tentative D call TRBD2 (6 bases). Germline V gene data show CDR1 as KGHSH and CDR2 as LQKENI. The V end lost 2 bases, the J end lost 4 bases, and 11 bases lay between the germline ends. The length of the CDR3 is 15 residues. The CDR3 sequence: CASSPAFGSTGELFF. As DNA, the CDR3 is TGTGCCAGCTCACCAGCTTTCGGGAGCACCGGGGAGCTGTTTTTT.